The 25 T cell receptor beta chains given below trace back to one sample, sequenced in a study of cytomegalovirus exposure and HLA in healthy donors. Researchers ran the PCR with 60 Vbeta and 13 Jbeta primers. The method was immunoSEQ multiplex PCR; TCRdb's version includes in-frame clones alone and lacks a portion of them. The data show some 180,000 clones, with about 70% seen just once and 1.5% to 2% held by the top ten. Sequencing was carried out using PBMCs. All receptors come from a young woman in good health and CMV-seronegative.

V and J are TRBV7-3 and TRBJ2-4; D remains unclear. V lost 5 bases and J 1 base, leaving 12 bases between the germline ends. The CDR3 has 15 residues. Germline V gene sequence: CDR1 SGHTA, CDR2 FQGTGA. For the CDR3, the DNA is TGTGCCAGCAGCCCCCAGGCTGGGGCCAAAAACATTCAGTACTTC. As protein: CASSPQAGAKNIQYF.

As regards this clone: The germline gene is not matched at one end of the junction; a read error may be the cause. This chain links TRBV7-9 with TRBJ2-7; TRBD1 agrees at 7 bases. The CDR3 spans 13 residues. CDR1 and CDR2 from the germline V gene are SEHNR and FQNEAQ (reference sequence). The CDR3 nucleotides read TGTGCCAGCAGCCTAGAGGGGGCGAACGAACAGTACTTC. Translating it yields CASSLEGANEQYF.

This clone showed up many times. V and J are TRBV7-9 and TRBJ2-7; TRBD2 matches at 7 bases. The V gene end was trimmed by 0 bases and the J gene end by 3 bases; junction bases not matched to a gene: 11. Germline-derived CDR1 and CDR2 are SEHNR and FQNEAQ (reference sequence). The CDR3 extends over 17 amino acids. The CDR3 protein is CASSLALGLADYYEQYF. The CDR3 DNA is TGTGCCAGCAGCTTAGCGCTGGGGCTAGCGGATTACTACGAGCAGTACTTC.

This clone was seen a few times. V gene TRBV9 combines with J gene TRBJ2-3, with 8 nucleotides matching TRBD1. CDR1 and CDR2 (germline): SGDLS, YYNGEE. V was clipped by 4 bases and J by 6 bases; unmatched bases: 19. The CDR3 sequence is 18 residues long. CDR3 in DNA: TGTGCCAGCAGCTTATCCGCCAGGACAGGGCATTATCAGGATACGCAGTATTTT. Its protein is CASSLSARTGHYQDTQYF.

The CDR3 spells CASSQDFDISRSPLHF. The CDR3 DNA sequence: TGCGCCAGCAGCCAAGACTTCGACATCTCCAGATCACCCCTCCACTTT. The chain combines TRBV4-3 with TRBJ1-6, with unresolved D. CDR3 length: 16 amino acids. CDR1 is LGHNA and CDR2 is YSLEER in the germline V gene. Deletions cut 0 bases from V and 10 bases from J, with 16 bases between.

This sequence joins TRBV2 and TRBJ1-6; no clear D gene. Germline V gene lookup returns CDR1 SNHLY and CDR2 FYNNEI. The length of the CDR3 is 14 residues. Trimming left V 4 bases short and J 8 bases short, with 12 bases between. The CDR3 loop reads CASSGVRVDSPLHF. CDR3 nucleotides: TGTGCCAGCAGTGGGGTACGGGTGGATTCACCCCTCCACTTT.

The chain is built from TRBV7-2 and TRBJ2-4; the match to TRBD2 covers 9 bases. The V gene's germline CDR1 is SGHTA and CDR2 FQGNSA. The length of the CDR3 is 17 residues. Trimming at V came to 5 bases and at J to 4 bases, leaving 12 bases not matched to a gene. CDR3 amino acids: CASSPRGSGSPKNIQYF. The CDR3 DNA reads as TGTGCCAGCAGCCCTCGGGGTAGCGGGAGCCCAAAAAACATTCAGTACTTC.

V usage is TRBV7-2 and J usage is TRBJ1-1; D is perhaps TRBD1 (5 bases). The V gene lost 5 bases and the J gene lost 4 bases, with 11 bases spanning the gap. The CDR3 spans 13 residues. The germline V gene has CDR1 SGHTA and CDR2 FQGNSA. The CDR3 region is CASSNRGGTEAFF. The CDR3 nucleotides are TGTGCCAGCAGCAACCGGGGGGGCACTGAAGCTTTCTTT.

CDR3 region: CASSSQGDGYTF. The CDR3 DNA is TGTGCCAGCAGCTCCCAGGGGGATGGCTACACCTTC. V gene TRBV7-9 combines with J gene TRBJ1-2; TRBD1 matches at 7 bases. Germline-derived CDR1 and CDR2 are SEHNR and FQNEAQ (reference sequence). V dropped 4 bases and J dropped 6; count of bases not matched to a gene: 2. The CDR3 has 12 amino acids. Drawing the rest from reference TRBV7-9 and TRBJ1-2, the complete variable domain is DTGVSQNPRHKITKRGQNVTFRCDPISEHNRLYWYRQTLGQGPEFLTYFQNEAQLEKSRLLSDRFSAERPKGSFSTLEIQRTEQGDSAMYLCASSSQGDGYTFGSGTRLTVV.

The CDR3, as DNA: TGCGCCAGCAGCATTAGGTCGTTAGCGGGGAGATCCTACGAGCAGTACTTC. Protein: CASSIRSLAGRSYEQYF. The rearrangement links TRBV5-1 to TRBJ2-7; 8 nucleotides align to TRBD2. With 4 bases clipped from V and 1 base from J, the junction kept 13 bases outside the gene matches. The CDR3 consists of 17 residues. Germline loops: CDR1 SGHRS, CDR2 YFSETQ.

This clone was seen more than once but under ten times. The chain carries TRBV4-1 and TRBJ2-1; tentative D call: TRBD1 (6 bases). V was clipped by 4 bases and J by 9 bases, with 16 bases between them. The CDR3 has 14 residues. Germline-derived CDR1 and CDR2 are MGHRA and YSYEKL. CDR3 sequence reads: CASSPGLNRVEQFF. CDR3 sequence (DNA): TGCGCCAGCAGCCCAGGCTTAAACAGGGTTGAGCAGTTCTTC.

The rearrangement joins TRBV7-9 to TRBJ2-1; 7 bases are shared with TRBD2. Trimming took 5 bases from V and 5 from J; bases not matched to a gene: 9. CDR1 and CDR2 from the germline V gene are SEHNR and FQNEAQ (reference sequence). This CDR3 has 15 residues. Written as DNA, the CDR3 is TGTGCCAGCAGCCTAATGGGAGGGCCCGACAATGAGCAGTTCTTC. Encoded protein: CASSLMGGPDNEQFF. The complete variable domain, with remaining parts taken from reference TRBV7-9 and TRBJ2-1, reads DTGVSQNPRHKITKRGQNVTFRCDPISEHNRLYWYRQTLGQGPEFLTYFQNEAQLEKSRLLSDRFSAERPKGSFSTLEIQRTEQGDSAMYLCASSLMGGPDNEQFFGPGTRLTVL.

The rearrangement joins TRBV4-1 to TRBJ1-2; TRBD1 might be the D (6 bases). The V and J ends lost 2 bases and 7 bases respectively, with 17 bases between them. Germline loops: CDR1 MGHRA, CDR2 YSYEKL. CDR3 length equals 15 residues. CDR3 sequence (DNA): TGCGCCAGCAGCCAACTCAGAGGGACAATGGGTGGCTACACCTTC. It encodes CASSQLRGTMGGYTF.

The genes are TRBV6-5 and TRBJ1-4; TRBD1 might be the D (5 bases). The CDR3 is made up of 14 amino acids. The V and J ends lost 2 bases and 5 bases respectively, with 9 bases between them. Germline V gives CDR1 MNHEY, CDR2 SVGAGI. The CDR3 DNA reads as TGTGCCAGCAGTTACCAGCAGGGAAATGAAAAACTGTTTTTT. Its protein is CASSYQQGNEKLFF.

This chain links TRBV9 with TRBJ2-2; D is perhaps TRBD1 (6 bases). The germline V gene has CDR1 SGDLS and CDR2 YYNGEE. The CDR3 sequence is 16 residues long. The ends were cut back, 4 bases at V and 2 bases at J, with 15 bases in the middle. The CDR3 reads CASSPRGDTNTGELFF. The CDR3 DNA follows: TGTGCCAGCAGCCCCAGAGGGGACACAAACACCGGGGAGCTGTTTTTT.

The chain has TRBV19 and TRBJ1-1; D unresolved. Germline V lookup: CDR1 LNHDA, CDR2 SQIVND (reference sequence). Deletions cut 5 bases from V and 3 bases from J, with 10 bases between. The length of the CDR3 is 13 residues. CDR3 in DNA: TGTGCCAGTAGTCTCCCGGGGTACACTGAAGCTTTCTTT. It specifies CASSLPGYTEAFF. Full variable domain (outside the CDR3, taken from reference TRBV19 and TRBJ1-1): DGGITQSPKYLFRKEGQNVTLSCEQNLNHDAMYWYRQDPGQGLRLIYYSQIVNDFQKGDIAEGYSVSREKKESFPLTVTSAQKNPTAFYLCASSLPGYTEAFFGQGTRLTVV.

The rearrangement joins TRBV12-2 to TRBJ2-7; TRBD1 reflects the table's D call only, with no check against the DNA. TRBV12-2 is labeled a pseudogene. The CDR3 extends over 18 amino acids. CDR3 coding DNA: TGTGCAAGTCGCTTGAGGGGGCGGCCAGGTAGGGGGTCCTACGAGCAGTACTTC. This gives the protein CASRLRGRPGRGSYEQYF.

The J gene is TRBJ1-5, the V gene TRBV6-1, with TRBD1 as a possible D gene (5 bases). There are 14 residues in the CDR3. Trimming left V 6 bases short and J 6 bases short, with 15 bases between. CDR1 is MNHNS and CDR2 is SASEGT in the germline V gene. CDR3 amino acids: CASRTGQGSQPQHF. The CDR3 region has the DNA TGTGCCAGCAGGACGGGCCAGGGAAGTCAGCCCCAGCATTTT.

V usage is TRBV12-5 and J usage is TRBJ2-1; D is perhaps TRBD2 (5 bases). V was pared by 1 base and J by 5 bases, with 9 bases between. CDR1 is LGHNT and CDR2 is FRNRAP in the germline V gene. The CDR3 is 14 amino acids. In nucleotides, the CDR3 is TGTGCTAGTGGTTTGGAAGGACTCCACAATGAGCAGTTCTTC. Translation gives CASGLEGLHNEQFF.

The chain links TRBV13 to TRBJ2-2; 11 bases are a match to TRBD2. CDR1 is PRHDT and CDR2 is FYEKMQ in the germline V gene (reference sequence). Losses at the gene ends were 5 bases for V and 3 bases for J; bases not matched to a gene: 11. CDR3 length: 18 amino acids. CDR3 loop: CASSLLAGDSWYTGELFF. The CDR3 DNA sequence: TGTGCCAGCAGCCTACTAGCGGGAGATTCTTGGTACACCGGGGAGCTGTTTTTT.

This chain uses TRBV28 with TRBJ1-1, with D uncertain. The V and J ends lost 3 bases and 0 bases respectively, with 8 bases between them. CDR1 and CDR2 from the germline V gene are MDHEN and SYDVKM. The CDR3 runs 14 residues. The CDR3 coding sequence is TGTGCCAGCAGTTTTTCGGGTATGAACACTGAAGCTTTCTTT. Protein product: CASSFSGMNTEAFF.

The J gene is TRBJ2-1, the V gene TRBV13; TRBD2 matches 9 bases. The trim removed 6 bases at V and 0 bases at J, leaving 21 bases unmatched. CDR1 and CDR2 from the germline V gene are PRHDT and FYEKMQ (reference sequence). CDR3 length: 21 residues. CDR3 in amino acids: CASRHIGFVAGGPSSYNEQFF. In nucleotides, the CDR3 is TGTGCCAGCAGGCATATCGGCTTCGTGGCGGGAGGGCCTAGCTCCTACAATGAGCAGTTCTTC. Full variable domain (outside the CDR3, taken from reference TRBV13 and TRBJ2-1): AAGVIQSPRHLIKEKRETATLKCYPIPRHDTVYWYQQGPGQDPQFLISFYEKMQSDKGSIPDRFSAQQFSDYHSELNMSSLELGDSALYFCASRHIGFVAGGPSSYNEQFFGPGTRLTVL.

The chain is built from TRBV15 and TRBJ2-7; 7 bases are a match to TRBD2. Germline V gives CDR1 LNHNV, CDR2 YYDKDF (reference sequence). The CDR3 consists of 17 residues. Unmatched junction bases numbered 14, after V lost 5 bases and J lost 1 base. The CDR3 reads CATSESRGAGKSYEQYF. The CDR3 nucleotides read TGTGCCACCAGCGAATCAAGGGGAGCGGGAAAGTCCTACGAGCAGTACTTC.

V is TRBV27 and J is TRBJ2-7, with D perhaps matching TRBD2 (6 bases). Germline CDR1 is MNHEY and CDR2 is SMNVEV (reference sequence). The ends were cut back, 2 bases at V and 3 bases at J, with 14 bases in the middle. This CDR3 is 15 amino acids long. DNA of the CDR3: TGTGCCAGCAGTTTAGAGGGAGGCCTTTACTACGAGCAGTACTTC. It yields the protein CASSLEGGLYYEQYF.

The gene calls are TRBV6-5 and TRBJ2-5; perhaps TRBD2 as D (5 bases). The CDR3 runs to 14 residues. The germline V gene encodes CDR1 MNHEY and CDR2 SVGAGI. Trimming took off 2 bases at V and 5 bases at J, with 12 bases between the two ends. The chain's CDR3 is CASSYQFSEETQYF. The CDR3 coding sequence is TGTGCCAGCAGTTACCAATTTAGCGAGGAGACCCAGTACTTC.